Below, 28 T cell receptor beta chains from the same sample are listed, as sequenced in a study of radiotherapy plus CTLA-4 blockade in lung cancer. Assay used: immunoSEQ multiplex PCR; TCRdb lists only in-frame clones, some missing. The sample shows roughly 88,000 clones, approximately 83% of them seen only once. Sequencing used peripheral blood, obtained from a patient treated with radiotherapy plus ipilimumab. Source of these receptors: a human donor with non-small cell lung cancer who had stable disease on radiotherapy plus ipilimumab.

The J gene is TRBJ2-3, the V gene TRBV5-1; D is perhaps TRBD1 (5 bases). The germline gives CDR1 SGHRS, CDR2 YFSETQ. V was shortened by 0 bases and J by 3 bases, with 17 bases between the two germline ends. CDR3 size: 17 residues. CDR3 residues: CASSLVVARAGTDTQYF. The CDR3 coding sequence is TGCGCCAGCAGCTTGGTTGTGGCCAGGGCAGGGACAGATACGCAGTATTTT.

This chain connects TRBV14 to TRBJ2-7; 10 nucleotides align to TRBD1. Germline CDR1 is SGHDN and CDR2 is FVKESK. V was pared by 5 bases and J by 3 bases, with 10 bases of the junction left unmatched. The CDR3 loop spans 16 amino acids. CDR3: CASSFRTGQGYYEQYF. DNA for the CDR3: TGTGCCAGCAGCTTCCGAACGGGACAGGGGTACTACGAGCAGTACTTC.

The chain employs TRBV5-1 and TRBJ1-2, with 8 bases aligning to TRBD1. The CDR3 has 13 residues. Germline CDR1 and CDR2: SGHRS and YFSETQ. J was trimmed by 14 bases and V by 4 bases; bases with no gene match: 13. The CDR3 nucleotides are TGCGCCAGCAGCCTGATCCCGGGACAGGACTATACCTTC. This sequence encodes CASSLIPGQDYTF.

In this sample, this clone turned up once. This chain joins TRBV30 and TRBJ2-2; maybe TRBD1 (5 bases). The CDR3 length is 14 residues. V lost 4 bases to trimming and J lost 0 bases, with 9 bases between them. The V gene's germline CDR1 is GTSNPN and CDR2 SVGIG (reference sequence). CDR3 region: CAWMQGSNTGELFF. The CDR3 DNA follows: TGTGCCTGGATGCAGGGATCGAACACCGGGGAGCTGTTTTTT.

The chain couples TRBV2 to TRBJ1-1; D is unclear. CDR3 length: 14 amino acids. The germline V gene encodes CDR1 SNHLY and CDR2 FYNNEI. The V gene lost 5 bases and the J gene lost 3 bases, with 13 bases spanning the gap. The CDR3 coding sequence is TGTGCCAGCAGTTTTATTAAGCGGGACACTGAAGCTTTCTTT. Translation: CASSFIKRDTEAFF.

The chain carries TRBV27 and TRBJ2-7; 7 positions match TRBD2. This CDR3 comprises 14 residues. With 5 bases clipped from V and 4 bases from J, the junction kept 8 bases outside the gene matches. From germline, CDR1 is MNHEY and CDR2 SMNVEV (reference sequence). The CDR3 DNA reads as TGTGCCAGCAGTGACCGATGGGGGGGTTACGAGCAGTACTTC. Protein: CASSDRWGGYEQYF.

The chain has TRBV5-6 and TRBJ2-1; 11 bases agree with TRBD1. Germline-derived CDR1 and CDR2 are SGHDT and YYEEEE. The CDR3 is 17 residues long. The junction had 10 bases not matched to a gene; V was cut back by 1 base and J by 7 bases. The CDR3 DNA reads TGTGCCAGCAGCTTGTTGGCGGGGACAGGGGGTAAAAATGAGCAGTTCTTC. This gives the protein CASSLLAGTGGKNEQFF.

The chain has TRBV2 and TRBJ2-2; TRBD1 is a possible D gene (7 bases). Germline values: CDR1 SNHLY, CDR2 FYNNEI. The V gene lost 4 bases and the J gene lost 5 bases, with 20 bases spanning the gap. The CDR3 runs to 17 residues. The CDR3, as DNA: TGTGCCAGCAGTGGCAGACAGGGCCGGAGGGGAACCGGGGAGCTGTTTTTT. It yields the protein CASSGRQGRRGTGELFF.

This chain's CDR3 is CASSLGTAGVGEQYF. The CDR3 DNA sequence: TGTGCCAGCAGCCTCGGGACAGCTGGCGTGGGAGAGCAGTACTTC. J is TRBJ2-5 and V is TRBV7-8, with TRBD1 matching 7 bases. Trimming removed 5 bases from V and 11 bases from J; junction bases left unmatched: 17. This CDR3 contains 15 residues. Looked up from germline, CDR1 is SGHVS and CDR2 is FQNEAQ.

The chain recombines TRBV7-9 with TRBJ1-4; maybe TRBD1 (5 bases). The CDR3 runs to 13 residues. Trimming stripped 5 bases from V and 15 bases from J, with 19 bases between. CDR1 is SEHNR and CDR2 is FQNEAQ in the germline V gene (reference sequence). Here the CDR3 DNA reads TGTGCCAGCAGCACGGATGGACGGGACTCGGTGTTTTTT. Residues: CASSTDGRDSVFF.

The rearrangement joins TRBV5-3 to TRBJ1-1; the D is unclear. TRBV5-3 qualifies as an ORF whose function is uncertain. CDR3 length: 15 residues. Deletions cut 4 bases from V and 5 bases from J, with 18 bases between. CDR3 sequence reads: CARSLFGVGGTEAFF. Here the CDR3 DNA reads TGTGCCAGAAGCCTTTTCGGGGTAGGCGGAACTGAAGCTTTCTTT.

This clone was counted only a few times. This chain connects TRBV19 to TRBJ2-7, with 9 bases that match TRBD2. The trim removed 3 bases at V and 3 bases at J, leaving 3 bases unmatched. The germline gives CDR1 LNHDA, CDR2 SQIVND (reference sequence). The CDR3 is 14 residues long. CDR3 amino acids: CASSISGSSYEQYF. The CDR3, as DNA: TGTGCCAGTAGTATTAGCGGGAGTAGCTACGAGCAGTACTTC.

CDR3 bases: TGTGCCAGCAGCTTAGCGGGACAGCCCCCTTACGAGCAGTACTTC. It is translated as CASSLAGQPPYEQYF. The genes are TRBV11-2 and TRBJ2-5, with TRBD1 matching over 7 bases. The J call may be wrong; the DNA end is better matched by TRBJ2-7. Germline lookup yields CDR1 SGHAT and CDR2 FQNNGV. This CDR3 has 15 amino acids.

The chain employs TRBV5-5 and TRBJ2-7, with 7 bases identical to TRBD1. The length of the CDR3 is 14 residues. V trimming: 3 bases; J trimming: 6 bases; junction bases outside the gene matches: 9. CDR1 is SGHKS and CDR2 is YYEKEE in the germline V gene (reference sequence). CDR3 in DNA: TGTGCCAGCAGCTGGGGGACAGTCTTGATCGAGCAGTACTTC. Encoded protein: CASSWGTVLIEQYF.

In nucleotides, the CDR3 is TGTGCCAGTACCCCGAATAGCGAGGTCACCGGGGAGCTGTTTTTT. The encoded protein is CASTPNSEVTGELFF. The rearrangement uses TRBV19 and TRBJ2-2; perhaps TRBD2 as D (5 bases). The ends were cut back, 7 bases at V and 4 bases at J, with 16 bases in the middle. The CDR3 is 15 amino acids. Germline lookup yields CDR1 LNHDA and CDR2 SQIVND (reference sequence).

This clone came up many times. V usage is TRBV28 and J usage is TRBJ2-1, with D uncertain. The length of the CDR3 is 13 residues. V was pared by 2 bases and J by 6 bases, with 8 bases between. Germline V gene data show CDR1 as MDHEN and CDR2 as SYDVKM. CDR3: CASSLGLTNEQFF. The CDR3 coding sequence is TGTGCCAGCAGTTTAGGGTTAACCAATGAGCAGTTCTTC.

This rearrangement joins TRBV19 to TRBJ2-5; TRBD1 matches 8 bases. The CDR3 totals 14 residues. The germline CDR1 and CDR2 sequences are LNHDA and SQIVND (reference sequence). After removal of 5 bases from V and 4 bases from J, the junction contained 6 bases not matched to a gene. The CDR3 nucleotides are TGTGCCAGTAGTCGTCCTACAGGGGGAGAGACCCAGTACTTC. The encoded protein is CASSRPTGGETQYF.

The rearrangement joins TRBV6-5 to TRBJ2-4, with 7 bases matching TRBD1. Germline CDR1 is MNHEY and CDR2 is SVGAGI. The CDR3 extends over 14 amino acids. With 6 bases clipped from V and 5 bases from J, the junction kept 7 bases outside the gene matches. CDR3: CASRVLGQENIQYF. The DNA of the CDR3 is TGTGCCAGCAGAGTACTCGGACAGGAAAACATTCAGTACTTC.

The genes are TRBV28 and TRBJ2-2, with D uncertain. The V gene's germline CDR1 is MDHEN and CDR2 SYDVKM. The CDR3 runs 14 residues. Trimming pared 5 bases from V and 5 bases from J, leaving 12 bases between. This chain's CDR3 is CASSRARRTGELFF. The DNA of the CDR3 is TGTGCCAGCAGTAGGGCGAGGCGGACCGGGGAGCTGTTTTTT. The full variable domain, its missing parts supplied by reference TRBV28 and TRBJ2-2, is DVKVTQSSRYLVKRTGEKVFLECVQDMDHENMFWYRQDPGLGLRLIYFSYDVKMKEKGDIPEGYSVSREKKERFSLILESASTNQTSMYLCASSRARRTGELFFGEGSRLTVL.

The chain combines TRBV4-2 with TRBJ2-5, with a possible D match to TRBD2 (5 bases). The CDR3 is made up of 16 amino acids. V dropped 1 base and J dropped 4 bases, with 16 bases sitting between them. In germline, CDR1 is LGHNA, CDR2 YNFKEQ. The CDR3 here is CASSQGTGVVVETQYF. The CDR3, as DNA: TGTGCCAGCAGCCAAGGTACCGGGGTAGTTGTAGAGACCCAGTACTTC.

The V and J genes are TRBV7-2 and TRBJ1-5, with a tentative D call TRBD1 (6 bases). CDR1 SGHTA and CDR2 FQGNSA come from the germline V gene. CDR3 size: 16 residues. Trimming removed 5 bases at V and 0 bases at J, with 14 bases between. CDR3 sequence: CASSQQGTYSNQPQHF. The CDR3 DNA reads TGTGCCAGCAGCCAACAGGGAACTTATAGCAATCAGCCCCAGCATTTT.

CDR3 sequence reads: CASSSSSQGQNYGYTF. The CDR3 DNA reads TGTGCCAGCAGTTCCTCGAGCCAGGGACAGAACTATGGCTACACCTTC. The rearrangement joins TRBV6-6 to TRBJ1-2; 7 bases align to TRBD1. The CDR3 contains 16 residues. In germline, CDR1 is MNHNY, CDR2 SVGAGI (reference sequence). Unmatched junction bases numbered 10, after V lost 4 bases and J lost 2 bases.

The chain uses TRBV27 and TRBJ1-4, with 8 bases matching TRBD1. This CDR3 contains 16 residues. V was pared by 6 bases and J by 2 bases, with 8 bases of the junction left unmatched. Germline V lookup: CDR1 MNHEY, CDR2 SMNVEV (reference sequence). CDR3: CASSPRTGKTNEKLFF. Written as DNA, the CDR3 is TGTGCCAGCAGCCCGAGGACAGGGAAGACTAATGAAAAACTGTTTTTT. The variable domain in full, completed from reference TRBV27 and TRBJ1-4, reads EAQVTQNPRYLITVTGKKLTVTCSQNMNHEYMSWYRQDPGLGLRQIYYSMNVEVTDKGDVPEGYKVSRKEKRNFPLILESPSPNQTSLYFCASSPRTGKTNEKLFFGSGTQLSVL.

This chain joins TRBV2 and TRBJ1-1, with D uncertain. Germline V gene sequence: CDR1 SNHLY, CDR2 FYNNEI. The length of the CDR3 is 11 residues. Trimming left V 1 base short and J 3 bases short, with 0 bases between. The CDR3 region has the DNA TGTGCCAGCAGTGAAGACACTGAAGCTTTCTTT. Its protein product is CASSEDTEAFF. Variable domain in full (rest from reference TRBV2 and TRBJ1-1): EPEVTQTPSHQVTQMGQEVILRCVPISNHLYFYWYRQILGQKVEFLVSFYNNEISEKSEIFDDQFSVERPDGSNFTLKIRSTKLEDSAMYFCASSEDTEAFFGQGTRLTVV.

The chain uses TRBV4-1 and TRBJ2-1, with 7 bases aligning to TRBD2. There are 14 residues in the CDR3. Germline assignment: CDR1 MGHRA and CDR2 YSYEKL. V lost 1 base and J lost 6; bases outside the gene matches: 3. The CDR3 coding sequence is TGCGCCAGCAGCCAAGTCCCTAGCGGCAATGAGCAGTTCTTC. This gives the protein CASSQVPSGNEQFF.

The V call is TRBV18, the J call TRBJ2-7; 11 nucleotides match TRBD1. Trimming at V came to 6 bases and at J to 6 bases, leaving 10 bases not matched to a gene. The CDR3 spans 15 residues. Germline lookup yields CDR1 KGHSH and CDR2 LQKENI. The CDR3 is CASSPGQGVFFEQYF. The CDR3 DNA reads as TGTGCCAGCTCCCCGGGACAGGGGGTCTTCTTCGAGCAGTACTTC.

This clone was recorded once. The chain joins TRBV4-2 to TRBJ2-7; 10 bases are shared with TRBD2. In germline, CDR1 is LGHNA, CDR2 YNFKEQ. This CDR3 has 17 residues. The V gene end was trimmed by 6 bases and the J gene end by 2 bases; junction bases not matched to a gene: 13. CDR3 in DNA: TGTGCCAGCAGTCAAAAGAGGGTACTAGCGGGGACCTACGAGCAGTACTTC. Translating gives CASSQKRVLAGTYEQYF.

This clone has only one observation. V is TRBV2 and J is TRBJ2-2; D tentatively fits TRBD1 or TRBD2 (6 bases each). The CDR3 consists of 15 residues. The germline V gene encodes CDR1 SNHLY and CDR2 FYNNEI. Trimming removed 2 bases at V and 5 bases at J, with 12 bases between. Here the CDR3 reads CASSEPQGRTGELFF. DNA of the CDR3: TGTGCCAGCAGTGAACCTCAGGGGAGGACCGGGGAGCTGTTTTTT.